This T cell receptor beta chain originates from a study of T cells in Graves' hyperthyroidism and ophthalmopathy. This CDR3 has 14 amino acids. Germline V lookup: CDR1 MNHEY, CDR2 SMNVEV (reference sequence). V was shortened by 5 bases and J by 6 bases, with 16 bases between the two germline ends. Amplified regions were TCR beta CDR3 sequences from RNA transcripts. When the TCR CDR3 underwent first-round RT-PCR, the HTBI primer set was used. A single record per CDR3 protein comes from TCRdb applying MiXCR to the multiplex PCR reads. The sample yields about 510,000 distinct CDR3 sequences, 11% to 15% seen once.

The sample consisted of blood. The sequence derives from a woman aged 40 to 55 with Graves' hyperthyroidism. The chain links TRBV27 to TRBJ1-1, with D perhaps matching TRBD1 (5 bases). The CDR3 sequence: CASSPAARVPEAFF. The CDR3 coding sequence is TGTGCCAGCAGTCCCGCCGCCAGGGTTCCTGAAGCTTTCTTT.